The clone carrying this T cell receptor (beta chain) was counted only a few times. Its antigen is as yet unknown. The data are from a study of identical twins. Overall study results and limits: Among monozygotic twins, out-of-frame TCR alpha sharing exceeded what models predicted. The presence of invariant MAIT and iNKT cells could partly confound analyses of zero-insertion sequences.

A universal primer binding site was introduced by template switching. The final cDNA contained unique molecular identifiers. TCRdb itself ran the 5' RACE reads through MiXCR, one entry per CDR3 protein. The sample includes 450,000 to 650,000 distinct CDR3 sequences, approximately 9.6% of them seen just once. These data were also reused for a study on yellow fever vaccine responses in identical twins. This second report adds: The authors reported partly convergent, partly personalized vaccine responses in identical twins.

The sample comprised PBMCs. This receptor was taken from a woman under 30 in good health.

CDR3 loop: CASSGRDLNTDTQYF. As DNA, the CDR3 is TGTGCCAGCAGCGGCCGGGACTTAAACACAGATACGCAGTATTTT. The V and J genes are TRBV7-2 and TRBJ2-3; the D gene is possibly TRBD2 (6 bases). The V gene lost 5 bases and the J gene lost 2 bases, with 14 bases spanning the gap. This CDR3 spans 15 amino acids. Germline assignment: CDR1 SGHTA and CDR2 FQGNSA.